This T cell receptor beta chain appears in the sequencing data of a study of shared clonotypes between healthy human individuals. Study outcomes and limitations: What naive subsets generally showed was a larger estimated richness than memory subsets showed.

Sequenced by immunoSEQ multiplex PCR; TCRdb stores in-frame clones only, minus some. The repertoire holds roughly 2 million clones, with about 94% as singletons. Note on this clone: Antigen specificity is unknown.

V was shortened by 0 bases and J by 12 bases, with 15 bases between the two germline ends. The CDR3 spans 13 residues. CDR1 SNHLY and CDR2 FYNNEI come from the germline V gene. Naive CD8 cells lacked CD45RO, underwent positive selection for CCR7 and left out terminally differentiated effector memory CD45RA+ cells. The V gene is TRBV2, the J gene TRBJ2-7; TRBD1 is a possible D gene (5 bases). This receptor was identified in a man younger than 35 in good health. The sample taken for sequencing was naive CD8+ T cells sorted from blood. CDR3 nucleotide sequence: TGTGCCAGCAGTGAAGCGGTCTTAGACAGAACGTACTTC. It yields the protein CASSEAVLDRTYF.